This TCR beta chain originates from a study of spatial heterogeneity in lung cancer. The wider study: Donors were roughly 70 untreated early-stage non-small cell lung cancer patients.

This clonotype was seen only a few times. TCRdb analysed the 5' RACE reads with MiXCR anew, one entry per CDR3 protein. The top ten hold 35% to 45% of the sample, which has about 50,000 distinct CDR3 sequences, 7.4% seen once. Documented time point: blood at routine non-recurrence follow-up after resection. Material for sequencing was whole RNA from tumor, nontumor lung or frozen PBMC, left unsorted. Trimming cost V 8 bases and J 3 bases, with 17 bases left between them. Germline V gene lookup returns CDR1 MNHNS and CDR2 SASEGT. This CDR3 is 15 amino acids long. This chain uses TRBV6-1 with TRBJ2-1, with D perhaps matching TRBD1 or TRBD2 (5 bases each). The receptor's source is a female donor with early-stage non-small cell lung cancer. Material: PBMCs, obtained at follow-up. CDR3 loop: CASQGPGPYYNEQFF. Written as DNA, the CDR3 is TGTGCCAGCCAGGGTCCGGGACCTTACTACAATGAGCAGTTCTTC.